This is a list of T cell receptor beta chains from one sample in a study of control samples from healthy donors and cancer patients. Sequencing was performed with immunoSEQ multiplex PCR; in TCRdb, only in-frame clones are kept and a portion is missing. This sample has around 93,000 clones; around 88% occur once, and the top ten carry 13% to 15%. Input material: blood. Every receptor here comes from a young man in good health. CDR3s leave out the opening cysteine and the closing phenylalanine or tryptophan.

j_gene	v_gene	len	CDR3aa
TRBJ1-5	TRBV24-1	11	ATGQGSNQPQH
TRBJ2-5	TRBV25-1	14	ASSEYPGTGEETQY
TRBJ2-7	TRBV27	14	ASSLLGQGFGYEQY
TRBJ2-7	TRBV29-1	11	SVEFDRGDEQY
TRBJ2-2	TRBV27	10	ASSLSSGELF
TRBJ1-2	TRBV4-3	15	ASSQDFESRFVAGYT
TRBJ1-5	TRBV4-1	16	ASSPKDRASEGNQPQH
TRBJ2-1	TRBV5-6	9	ASSFSYEQF
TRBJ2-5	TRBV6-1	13	ASSETSGGQETQY
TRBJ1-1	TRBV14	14	ASSQFWTRVVTEAF
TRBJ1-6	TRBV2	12	ASSAGWKSSPLH
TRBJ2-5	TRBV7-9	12	ASRPLAASETQY
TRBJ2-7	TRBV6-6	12	ASSTGTGSYEQY
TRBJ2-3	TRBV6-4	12	ASSRQRDTDTQY
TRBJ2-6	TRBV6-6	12	ASSFGSGANVLT
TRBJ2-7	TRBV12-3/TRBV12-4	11	ASSQATGFGQY
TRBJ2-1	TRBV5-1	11	ASSLTSDNEQF
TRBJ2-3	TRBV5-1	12	ASSRERSTDTQY
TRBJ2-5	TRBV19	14	ASSIRQSGNQETQY
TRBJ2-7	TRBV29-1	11	SVEGLAGDEQY
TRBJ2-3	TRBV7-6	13	ASSSTTGPTDTQY
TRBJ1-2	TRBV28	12	ASSSGDRGWGYT
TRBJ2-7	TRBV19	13	ASRTGAGSSYEQY
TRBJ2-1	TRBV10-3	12	AISETSGYNEQF
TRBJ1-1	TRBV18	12	ASSPQVGNTEAF
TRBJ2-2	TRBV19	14	ASSIALGISTGELF
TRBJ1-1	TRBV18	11	ASKPGMNTEAF
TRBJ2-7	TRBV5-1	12	ASSPGTGIYEQY
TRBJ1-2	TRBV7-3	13	ASSLNPRGTAGYT
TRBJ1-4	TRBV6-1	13	ASSDRRTAVEKLF
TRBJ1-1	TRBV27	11	ASRGIRNTEAF
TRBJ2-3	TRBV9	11	ASSSPGTDTQY
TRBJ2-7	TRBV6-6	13	ASSFPGVPPYEQY
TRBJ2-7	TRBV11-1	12	ASSLAGTDYEQY
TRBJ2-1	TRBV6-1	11	ASSETGGDEQF
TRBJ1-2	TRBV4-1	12	ASSPGASNYGYT
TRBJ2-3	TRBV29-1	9	SVVNTDTQY
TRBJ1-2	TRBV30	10	AWKLTEYGYT
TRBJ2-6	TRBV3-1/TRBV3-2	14	ASSQVAGAGANVLT